The TCR beta chain under discussion was sequenced for a study of a mutant IDH1 vaccine in newly diagnosed glioma. Across the study: Eight vaccinations were given in weeks 1, 3, 5, 7, 11, 15, 19 and 23. Vaccination was launched 4-6 weeks after radiotherapy alone, or with temozolomide cycles. Sex among treated patients split approximately 62% male, roughly 38% female; mean age was roughly 42 years. Patients had received radiotherapy, temozolomide, or both previously, most receiving both.

CDR1 is SGHRS, CDR2 YFSETQ, per germline. Deletions cut 6 bases from V and 2 bases from J, with 15 bases between. There are 14 residues in the CDR3. For this clone: Its target is unknown.

The protocol was immunoSEQ multiplex PCR, while the TCRdb copy is restricted to in-frame clones and leaves out a portion. This sample has approximately 81,000 clones, with approximately 85% found just once. Time point specified: week 23, last vaccination. Each vaccine dose was 300 ug of mutant IDH1 20-mer peptide, with topical imiquimod. The sequence came from a man aged 25 to 40 with glioma. Some clones in this sample may be carry-over from other donors' samples. J is TRBJ2-7 and V is TRBV5-1; no reliable D call. Sequencing used PBMCs, obtained from a glioma patient whose treatment included an IDH1 peptide vaccine. The CDR3 coding sequence is TGCGCCAGCAAACTTTCCTTGAGAGCCTACGAGCAGTACTTC. Its protein product is CASKLSLRAYEQYF. The full variable domain, completed using reference TRBV5-1 and TRBJ2-7, is KAGVTQTPRYLIKTRGQQVTLSCSPISGHRSVSWYQQTPGQGLQFLFEYFSETQRNKGNFPGRFSGRQFSNSRSEMNVSTLELGDSALYLCASKLSLRAYEQYFGPGTRLTVT.